This T cell receptor beta chain comes out of a study of CD8+CD57+ T cells in acquired aplastic anemia. This clonotype has at least ten counts. For CDR3 and TCR beta VDJ profiling, genomic DNA was the template used. TCRdb re-called the reads with MiXCR, one entry per CDR3 protein. The sample carries some 280,000 distinct CDR3 sequences, roughly three fifths recorded once. The germline V gene encodes CDR1 DFQATT and CDR2 SNEGSKA (reference sequence). This CDR3 is built from 14 residues. The ends lost 2 bases at V and 7 bases at J; junction bases unmatched: 6. The clonotype comes from a human donor with severe aplastic anemia or a healthy control (not recorded which). The genes are TRBV20-1 and TRBJ2-1; 9 nucleotides align to TRBD2. Sample: sorted CD4+, CD8+, or CD8+CD57+ T cells (not recorded which) from PBMCs. CDR3 DNA: TGCAGTGCTAGAAAGCGGGGGGCCAGGAATGAGCAGTTCTTC. Residues: CSARKRGARNEQFF.